Below are 5 T cell receptor beta chains sequenced from a single sample in a study of T cell changes during pregnancy in multiple sclerosis. Method: immunoSEQ multiplex PCR; TCRdb's copy keeps in-frame clones and lacks some. Of some 70,000 clones in the sample, about 91% were seen once. Material: CD4+ T cells from peripheral blood mononuclear cells, obtained in the third trimester of pregnancy. These receptors all stem from a female donor in good health, enrolled as a control in a pregnancy study.

This chain links TRBV15 with TRBJ1-5; a possible D gene is TRBD1 (5 bases). CDR3 length: 15 residues. The germline gives CDR1 LNHNV, CDR2 YYDKDF (reference sequence). V lost 0 bases, J lost 5 bases, and 11 bases lay in between. The CDR3 DNA sequence: TGTGCCACCAGCAGAGATCGGGGGGAAGATCAGCCCCAGCATTTT. It specifies CATSRDRGEDQPQHF.

The chain joins TRBV19 to TRBJ1-4, with TRBD1 matching 8 bases. This CDR3 is 17 amino acids long. Per the germline V gene, CDR1 is LNHDA and CDR2 is SQIVND (reference sequence). V gave up 9 bases and J gave up 4 bases; unmatched junction bases: 16. CDR3 bases: TGTGCCAGCCGCGAAGGGACAGGCGTACGACATAATGAAAAACTGTTTTTT. Translated: CASREGTGVRHNEKLFF.

In DNA form, the CDR3 reads TGCGCCAGCAGCCAAGATCAGGGGGGCTACACCTTC. Protein sequence: CASSQDQGGYTF. This chain links TRBV4-3 with TRBJ1-2; tentative D call: TRBD1 (6 bases). The CDR3 length is 12 residues. V lost 0 bases, J lost 8 bases, and 7 bases lay in between. Germline V lookup: CDR1 LGHNA, CDR2 YSLEER.

V is TRBV11-2 and J is TRBJ2-7, with D possibly being TRBD1 (5 bases). CDR3 length equals 14 residues. The V end lost 4 bases, the J end lost 2 bases, and 12 bases lay between the germline ends. Germline V lookup: CDR1 SGHAT, CDR2 FQNNGV. In DNA form, the CDR3 reads TGTGCCAGCAGCTGGGATAGGGGCACCTACGAGCAGTACTTC. It encodes CASSWDRGTYEQYF.

The chain employs TRBV5-5 and TRBJ2-3; possible D gene TRBD1, 5 bases. The germline V and J ends were trimmed by 3 bases and 0 bases, with 8 bases remaining between them. Per germline, CDR1 SGHKS and CDR2 YYEKEE (reference sequence). CDR3 size: 14 residues. This CDR3 reads CASSSRTSTDTQYF. DNA for the CDR3: TGTGCCAGCAGCTCAAGGACAAGCACAGATACGCAGTATTTT.